These 26 T cell receptor beta chains were all obtained from the same sample, sequenced in a study of vaccination effects on CD4 cells after COVID-19. Their antigens remain unidentified. Ahead of sequencing, the ViraFEST assay grew antigen-specific CD4+ T cells using viral peptide pools. Subsequent to 10 days of culture, CD4+ T cells were isolated. Vaccinees lacked prior SARS-CoV-2 infection and tested negative for nucleocapsid antibodies. Using immunoSEQ multiplex PCR, the repertoire was profiled, and TCRdb retains in-frame clones only, with some absent. Seen here are roughly 30,000 clones, 60% to 75% observed once, and the top ten hold around 30%. Material: CD4+ T cells from PBMCs cultured with HCoV-OC43 spike peptides, obtained before COVID-19 vaccination. The subset is: HCoV-OC43 spike overlapping peptide pool stimulation. The source of these receptors is a human donor who received a COVID-19 vaccine.

This rearrangement joins TRBV30 to TRBJ2-3; a possible D gene is TRBD1 (6 bases). The V and J ends lost 3 bases and 2 bases respectively, with 15 bases between them. CDR1 and CDR2 from the germline V gene are GTSNPN and SVGIG (reference sequence). The CDR3 runs to 15 residues. CDR3 coding DNA: TGTGCCTGGAGAAAGCTGGACAGAGTCACAGATACGCAGTATTTT. Its protein product is CAWRKLDRVTDTQYF.

This clone was counted a single time. The chain links TRBV28 to TRBJ1-6, with 8 positions matching TRBD1. The CDR3 is 17 residues long. V was pared by 6 bases and J by 2 bases, with 9 bases of the junction left unmatched. The V gene's germline CDR1 is MDHEN and CDR2 SYDVKM. For the CDR3, the DNA is TGTGCCAGCAGCCTTAGGACAGGGACCCCCTATAATTCACCCCTCCACTTT. Protein sequence: CASSLRTGTPYNSPLHF. Supplemented by reference TRBV28 and TRBJ1-6, the full variable domain reads DVKVTQSSRYLVKRTGEKVFLECVQDMDHENMFWYRQDPGLGLRLIYFSYDVKMKEKGDIPEGYSVSREKKERFSLILESASTNQTSMYLCASSLRTGTPYNSPLHFGNGTRLTVT.

V usage is TRBV7-3 and J usage is TRBJ2-3; no firm D call. Looked up from germline, CDR1 is SGHTA and CDR2 is FQGTGA. Trimming cost V 2 bases and J 5 bases, with 11 bases left between them. There are 14 residues in the CDR3. Here the CDR3 reads CASSLGLTVDTQYF. The CDR3 DNA follows: TGTGCCAGCAGCTTAGGGCTGACCGTAGATACGCAGTATTTT.

The V and J genes are TRBV12-5 and TRBJ1-4; D unclear. V was trimmed by 1 base and J by 5 bases, leaving 5 bases between them. The germline V gene has CDR1 LGHNT and CDR2 FRNRAP. There are 13 residues in the CDR3. CDR3 sequence reads: CASGLGRNEKLFF. The CDR3 coding sequence is TGTGCTAGTGGTTTGGGCCGCAATGAAAAACTGTTTTTT.

The chain combines TRBV10-3 with TRBJ1-2, with D possibly matching TRBD1 (6 bases). Per the germline V gene, CDR1 is ENHRY and CDR2 is SYGVKD. Deletions cut 8 bases from V and 4 bases from J, with 17 bases between. The CDR3 spans 14 residues. CDR3 nucleotide sequence: TGTGCCATCGGGGGTCTACAGGGATCCTATGGCTACACCTTC. Translated, it gives CAIGGLQGSYGYTF.

The V and J genes are TRBV30 and TRBJ1-4; D unclear. V was clipped by 0 bases and J by 8 bases, with 4 bases between them. Looked up from germline, CDR1 is GTSNPN and CDR2 is SVGIG (reference sequence). The CDR3 is 11 amino acids. The CDR3 sequence is CAWSVWEKLFF. As DNA, the CDR3 is TGTGCCTGGAGTGTCTGGGAAAAACTGTTTTTT.

V usage is TRBV6-5 and J usage is TRBJ1-1; tentative D call: TRBD1 (6 bases). From germline, CDR1 is MNHEY and CDR2 SVGAGI. The germline V and J ends were trimmed by 0 bases and 4 bases, with 9 bases remaining between them. The CDR3 loop spans 14 amino acids. The CDR3 bases are TGTGCCAGCAGTTACTCCCGAGGGGGCACTGAAGCTTTCTTT. This sequence encodes CASSYSRGGTEAFF.

The chain couples TRBV7-2 to TRBJ1-5; no clear D. The length of the CDR3 is 14 residues. V was clipped by 5 bases and J by 4 bases, with 12 bases between them. CDR1 SGHTA and CDR2 FQGNSA come from the germline V gene. The CDR3 reads CASSLLTTNQPQHF. Here the CDR3 DNA reads TGTGCCAGCAGCCTCTTAACCACGAATCAGCCCCAGCATTTT. The variable domain in full, with the rest retrieved from reference TRBV7-2 and TRBJ1-5, is GAGVSQSPSNKVTEKGKDVELRCDPISGHTALYWYRQSLGQGLEFLIYFQGNSAPDKSGLPSDRFSAERTGGSVSTLTIQRTQQEDSAVYLCASSLLTTNQPQHFGDGTRLSIL.

The chain recombines TRBV19 with TRBJ1-2; D is possibly TRBD1 (5 bases). CDR1 is LNHDA, CDR2 SQIVND, per germline (reference sequence). There are 14 residues in the CDR3. V lost 5 bases, J lost 2 bases, and 12 bases lay in between. The CDR3 sequence is CASSAGPTNYGYTF. CDR3 coding DNA: TGTGCCAGTAGTGCGGGACCTACCAACTATGGCTACACCTTC.

This chain connects TRBV12-3 or TRBV12-4 to TRBJ2-2; the match to TRBD1 covers 7 bases. The CDR3 is made up of 13 amino acids. The trim removed 5 bases at V and 6 bases at J, leaving 3 bases unmatched. CDR3 protein: CASSLQGPGELFF. The DNA of the CDR3 is TGTGCCAGCAGTCTACAGGGGCCCGGGGAGCTGTTTTTT.

This clone was counted a single time. V usage is TRBV2 and J usage is TRBJ2-1; D is uncertain. The CDR3 is made up of 11 amino acids. Germline-derived CDR1 and CDR2 are SNHLY and FYNNEI. V was pared by 4 bases and J by 10 bases, with 8 bases between. CDR3 nucleotide sequence: TGTGCCAGCAGTGCCCGTGACGAGCAGTTCTTC. Protein sequence: CASSARDEQFF.

The chain joins TRBV4-3 to TRBJ1-6; D not certain. Germline assignment: CDR1 LGHNA and CDR2 YSLEER. Trimming took 1 base from V and 2 from J, leaving 9 bases between them. There are 16 residues in the CDR3. The CDR3 nucleotides are TGCGCCAGCAGCCAAGTGTGGCCGCCCTATAATTCACCCCTCCACTTT. Translated, it gives CASSQVWPPYNSPLHF.

This clone was counted once. The chain couples TRBV29-1 to TRBJ2-5; the D gene is possibly TRBD2 (6 bases). The CDR3 length is 13 residues. V was cut by 7 bases and J by 5 bases, with 17 bases left in between. Germline V gene sequence: CDR1 SQVTM, CDR2 ANQGSEA. As DNA, the CDR3 is TGCAGCGCCCGGGGGACTGCCCCCGAGACCCAGTACTTC. Translation: CSARGTAPETQYF.

V is TRBV18 and J is TRBJ1-5; D perhaps matches TRBD1 (6 bases). V was clipped by 9 bases and J by 9 bases, with 21 bases between them. Per the germline V gene, CDR1 is KGHSH and CDR2 is LQKENI. The CDR3 has 14 amino acids. CDR3 in amino acids: CASSEGQNAGPQHF. The CDR3 DNA sequence: TGTGCCAGTTCTGAAGGACAGAATGCAGGGCCCCAGCATTTT.

V and J are TRBV6-5 and TRBJ2-1; no clear D. Trimming cost V 0 bases and J 8 bases, with 11 bases left between them. CDR3 size: 14 residues. The V gene's germline CDR1 is MNHEY and CDR2 SVGAGI. The chain's CDR3 is CASSYSAARDEQFF. The CDR3 DNA follows: TGTGCCAGCAGTTACTCGGCCGCTCGGGATGAGCAGTTCTTC.

This clone appeared a single time. This chain connects TRBV7-2 to TRBJ2-1, with 7 bases that match TRBD2. The CDR3 is 13 amino acids. Germline loops: CDR1 SGHTA, CDR2 FQGNSA. V gave up 1 base and J gave up 9 bases; unmatched junction bases: 3. CDR3 residues: CASSLGAGVEQFF. The DNA for the CDR3 is TGTGCCAGCAGCTTAGGGGCGGGAGTTGAGCAGTTCTTC.

The chain links TRBV11-2 to TRBJ1-4, with a possible D match to TRBD1 (5 bases). Trimming took off 1 base at V and 3 bases at J, with 6 bases between the two ends. The CDR3 consists of 14 residues. Germline V gene lookup returns CDR1 SGHAT and CDR2 FQNNGV. For the CDR3, the DNA is TGTGCCAGCAGCTTAGGACAGCCTAATGAAAAACTGTTTTTT. Translating it yields CASSLGQPNEKLFF.

This sequence joins TRBV6-6 and TRBJ2-7; 8 nucleotides line up with TRBD1. CDR1 MNHNY and CDR2 SVGAGI come from the germline V gene (reference sequence). V was clipped by 6 bases and J by 5 bases; unmatched bases: 9. The CDR3 contains 14 residues. The DNA of the CDR3 is TGTGCCAGCAGGACGACAGGGGATGTGCACGAGCAGTACTTC. Translation gives CASRTTGDVHEQYF.

This clone was seen once. J is TRBJ1-4 and V is TRBV10-3; 9 bases are a match to TRBD1. CDR3 length: 14 amino acids. From germline, CDR1 is ENHRY and CDR2 SYGVKD. The V and J ends lost 6 bases and 8 bases, in that order; junction bases with no gene match: 7. The CDR3 DNA is TGTGCCATCAGACCCGGGACAGGGTTCGAAAAACTGTTTTTT. Residues: CAIRPGTGFEKLFF.

The chain carries TRBV7-3 and TRBJ1-1, with a possible D match to TRBD1 (5 bases). The CDR3 has 14 residues. V gave up 5 bases and J gave up 1 base, with 11 bases separating them. Germline-derived CDR1 and CDR2 are SGHTA and FQGTGA. The CDR3 DNA reads as TGTGCCAGCAGCCTCTTGGGGGGGAACACTGAAGCTTTCTTT. Translating it yields CASSLLGGNTEAFF.

This clone was observed a few times. V gene TRBV5-4 combines with J gene TRBJ2-1, with D unclear. The CDR3 runs to 13 residues. Trimming cost V 3 bases and J 4 bases, with 8 bases left between them. CDR1 and CDR2 from the germline V gene are SGHNT and YYREEE (reference sequence). This CDR3 is CASSSALYNEQFF. The CDR3 DNA reads TGTGCCAGCAGCTCGGCCCTTTACAATGAGCAGTTCTTC.

The chain employs TRBV10-3 and TRBJ1-3; 8 bases are a match to TRBD1. Germline V gene lookup returns CDR1 ENHRY and CDR2 SYGVKD. There are 15 residues in the CDR3. The J segment lost 0 bases and the V segment lost 6 bases, leaving 4 bases of the junction unmatched. CDR3 region: CAIRGTGGSGNTIYF. Written as DNA, the CDR3 is TGTGCCATCAGGGGCACAGGGGGCTCTGGAAACACCATATATTTT.

The rearrangement uses TRBV2 and TRBJ2-3, with a weak D call TRBD2 (6 bases). In germline, CDR1 is SNHLY, CDR2 FYNNEI. The germline V and J ends were trimmed by 7 bases and 4 bases, with 24 bases remaining between them. There are 17 residues in the CDR3. The CDR3 DNA reads TGTGCCAGCACCGAAACCGGGCGGGGTGATTTCTCAGATACGCAGTATTTT. Amino acid sequence: CASTETGRGDFSDTQYF.

This clone occurred a few times. The gene calls are TRBV4-1 and TRBJ1-1, with D possibly being TRBD1 (6 bases). The CDR3 loop spans 15 amino acids. The V end was cut by 2 bases, the J end by 6 bases, with 16 bases between. Germline assignment: CDR1 MGHRA and CDR2 YSYEKL. CDR3 in DNA: TGCGCCAGCAGCCAACTCACAGGGAATCAAGCTGAAGCTTTCTTT. Translated: CASSQLTGNQAEAFF.

This chain connects TRBV20-1 to TRBJ1-6; TRBD1 might be the D (5 bases). Trimming left V 3 bases short and J 15 bases short, with 15 bases between. Germline V CDR1 and CDR2: DFQATT, SNEGSKA (reference sequence). The CDR3 runs 12 residues. The CDR3 spells CSASTPPGGLHF. The CDR3 DNA reads as TGCAGTGCTAGTACACCGCCCGGGGGCCTCCACTTT.

The genes are TRBV6-6 and TRBJ2-7; 8 bases line up with TRBD1. In germline, CDR1 is MNHNY, CDR2 SVGAGI (reference sequence). The CDR3 runs 14 residues. V shed 4 bases and J 1 base; nucleotides not matched to a gene: 3. CDR3 nucleotide sequence: TGTGCCAGCAGTTCCGGACAGGGTTCCTACGAGCAGTACTTC. This translates into CASSSGQGSYEQYF.